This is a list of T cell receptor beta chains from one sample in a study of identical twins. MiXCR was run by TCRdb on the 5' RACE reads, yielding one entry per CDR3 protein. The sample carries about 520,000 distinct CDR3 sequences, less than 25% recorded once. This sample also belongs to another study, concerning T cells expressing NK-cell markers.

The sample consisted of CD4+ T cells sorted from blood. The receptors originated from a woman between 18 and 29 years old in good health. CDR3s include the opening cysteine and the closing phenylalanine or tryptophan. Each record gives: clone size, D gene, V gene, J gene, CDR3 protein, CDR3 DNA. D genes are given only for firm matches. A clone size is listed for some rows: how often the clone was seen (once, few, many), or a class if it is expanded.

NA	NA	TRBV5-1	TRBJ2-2	CASSPPGTQNTGELFF	TGCGCCAGCAGCCCACCCGGGACACAAAACACCGGGGAGCTGTTTTTT
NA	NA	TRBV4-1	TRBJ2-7	CASSLEMIYEQYF	TGCGCCAGCAGCCTAGAGATGATCTACGAGCAGTACTTC
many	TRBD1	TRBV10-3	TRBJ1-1	CAISETRGRGFSGAFF	TGTGCCATCAGTGAGACTAGGGGGCGAGGGTTTTCGGGAGCTTTCTTT
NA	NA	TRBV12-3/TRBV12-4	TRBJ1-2	CASRLGHYGNYGYTF	TGTGCCAGCAGGCTGGGCCACTATGGCAACTATGGCTACACCTTC
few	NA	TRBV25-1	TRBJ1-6	CASARDLNSPLHF	TGTGCCAGTGCCCGGGACCTTAATTCACCCCTCCACTTT
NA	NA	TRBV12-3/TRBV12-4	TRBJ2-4	CASSLGTQNIQYF	TGTGCCAGCAGTTTAGGGACTCAAAACATTCAGTACTTC
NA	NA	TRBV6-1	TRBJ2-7	CASSPSLAFTYEQYF	TGTGCCAGCAGCCCTTCTCTAGCGTTCACCTACGAGCAGTACTTC
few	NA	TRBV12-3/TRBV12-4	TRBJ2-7	CASGRVFFNEQYF	TGTGCCAGCGGCAGGGTTTTTTTCAACGAGCAGTACTTC
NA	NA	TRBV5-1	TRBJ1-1	CASSLGWTIHTEAFF	TGCGCCAGCAGCTTGGGGTGGACCATTCACACTGAAGCTTTCTTT
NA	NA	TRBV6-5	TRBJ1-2	CASSYSGQGEANYGYTF	TGTGCCAGCAGTTACTCGGGCCAGGGAGAGGCTAACTATGGCTACACCTTC
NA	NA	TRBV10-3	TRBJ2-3	CAISEVGDTQYF	TGTGCCATCAGTGAAGTCGGGGATACGCAGTATTTT
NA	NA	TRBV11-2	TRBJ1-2	CASSLLDGYYGYTF	TGTGCCAGCAGCCTCCTGGACGGATACTATGGCTACACCTTC
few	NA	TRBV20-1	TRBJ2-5	CSAIVRETQYF	TGCAGTGCTATCGTCCGGGAGACCCAGTACTTC
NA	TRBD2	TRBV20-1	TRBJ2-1	CSAKRNRGRLDEQFF	TGCAGTGCTAAACGAAATCGCGGGAGGTTGGATGAGCAGTTCTTC
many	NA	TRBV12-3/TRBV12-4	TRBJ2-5	CASSLVEETQYF	TGTGCCAGCAGCTTAGTCGAGGAGACCCAGTACTTC
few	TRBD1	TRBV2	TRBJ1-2	CASSSDRGQIYGYTF	TGTGCCAGCAGTTCGGACAGGGGGCAGATCTATGGCTACACCTTC
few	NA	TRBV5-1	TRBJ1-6	CASSYDTVGSPLHF	TGCGCCAGCAGCTATGACACAGTGGGTTCACCCCTCCACTTT